Each of the 23 T cell receptor beta chains below was sequenced from the same sample in a study of neurological immune-mediated disorders (dated by TCRdb to the late 2010s). Receptor libraries were prepared by 5' RACE. The sample was run on an Illumina HiSeq 2500. In-frame beta chains were kept once TCRdb had trimmed the public reads at Q25 with fastp and called clones with MiXCR. Each entry is one CDR3 protein sequence, shown with its most common DNA and genes. The sample has about 89,000 distinct CDR3 sequences on record, approximately 2.8% of them singletons. The leading ten clones occupy about 1% of the sample. Specimen: PBMCs. These receptors were collected from a woman aged 25 to 45 with multiple sclerosis.

The table lists this clonotype with many counts. The gene calls are TRBV10-2 and TRBJ1-6; no firm D call. Germline V gene sequence: CDR1 WSHSY, CDR2 SAAADI. V lost 4 bases, J lost 8 bases, and 6 bases lay in between. CDR3 length: 12 residues. Here the CDR3 reads CASSAGDSPLHF. The DNA for the CDR3 is TGCGCCAGCAGTGCGGGAGATTCACCCCTCCACTTT.

This clonotype has at least ten counts. This chain joins TRBV11-2 and TRBJ1-1, with a tentative D call TRBD1 (6 bases). Germline values: CDR1 SGHAT, CDR2 FQNNGV. The length of the CDR3 is 12 residues. V was shortened by 7 bases and J by 8 bases, with 14 bases between the two germline ends. The CDR3 coding sequence is TGTGCCAGCACCTCACGGACAGACGAAGCTTTCTTT. Translated: CASTSRTDEAFF. Looking up the rest from reference TRBV11-2 and TRBJ1-1 gives the full variable domain: EAGVAQSPRYKIIEKRQSVAFWCNPISGHATLYWYQQILGQGPKLLIQFQNNGVVDDSQLPKDRFSAERLKGVDSTLKIQPAKLEDSAVYLCASTSRTDEAFFGQGTRLTVV.

This clonotype was recorded many times. The V and J genes are TRBV5-1 and TRBJ1-1, with TRBD1 matching 9 bases. The CDR3 sequence is 17 residues long. Germline V gene lookup returns CDR1 SGHRS and CDR2 YFSETQ. With V trimmed by 7 bases and J by 0 bases, 13 bases remained unmatched. The CDR3 loop is CASSGGGQGGMNTEAFF. In DNA, the CDR3 is TGCGCCAGCTCGGGGGGGGGACAGGGCGGAATGAACACTGAAGCTTTCTTT.

This clonotype was seen many times. V gene TRBV20-1 combines with J gene TRBJ2-1; TRBD1 is a possible D gene (6 bases). The V gene lost 3 bases and the J gene lost 2 bases, with 20 bases spanning the gap. The germline V gene has CDR1 DFQATT and CDR2 SNEGSKA (reference sequence). This CDR3 is 17 amino acids long. CDR3 sequence: CSARETQGVVPYNEQFF. The DNA of the CDR3 is TGCAGTGCTAGGGAAACACAGGGAGTTGTCCCCTACAATGAGCAGTTCTTC.

This clonotype was found many times. The V and J genes are TRBV29-1 and TRBJ2-3; D is unclear. The V end lost 0 bases, the J end lost 7 bases, and 17 bases lay between the germline ends. The germline gives CDR1 SQVTM, CDR2 ANQGSEA. The CDR3 totals 15 residues. The CDR3 region is CSVEDQSVGRNTQYF. The CDR3 DNA reads TGCAGCGTTGAAGATCAATCCGTTGGTAGGAATACGCAGTATTTT.

In this sample, this clonotype turned up many times. V and J are TRBV20-1 and TRBJ1-2; perhaps TRBD1 as D (6 bases). From germline, CDR1 is DFQATT and CDR2 SNEGSKA (reference sequence). V lost 3 bases to trimming and J lost 5 bases, with 16 bases between them. This CDR3 contains 14 residues. CDR3 protein: CSASLQGIGYGYTF. The CDR3 nucleotides read TGCAGTGCTAGCTTACAGGGAATTGGTTATGGCTACACCTTC.

This clonotype has ten or more counts. The rearrangement uses TRBV20-1 and TRBJ2-7; 8 bases are shared with TRBD1. Trimming at V came to 5 bases and at J to 0 bases, leaving 6 bases not matched to a gene. Germline V lookup: CDR1 DFQATT, CDR2 SNEGSKA (reference sequence). The CDR3 has 14 residues. The CDR3 spells CSAATGASSYEQYF. In nucleotides, the CDR3 is TGCAGTGCTGCGACAGGGGCCAGCTCCTACGAGCAGTACTTC.

This clonotype has ten or more counts. The chain employs TRBV10-3 and TRBJ2-7, with 13 bases identical to TRBD2. This CDR3 contains 17 residues. Looked up from germline, CDR1 is ENHRY and CDR2 is SYGVKD. The ends lost 8 bases at V and 2 bases at J; junction bases unmatched: 12. CDR3 sequence (DNA): TGTGCCATCTCGTTCCCGACTACTAGCGGGAGGGCCTACGAGCAGTACTTC. Protein product: CAISFPTTSGRAYEQYF.

As to this clonotype: This could be a read error, since a much larger clone is one nucleotide away. The chain joins TRBV6-6 to TRBJ1-2; D is perhaps TRBD1 (5 bases). Germline assignment: CDR1 MNHNY and CDR2 SVGAGI (reference sequence). The CDR3 loop spans 12 amino acids. The CDR3 DNA reads as TGTACCAGCAGTTACGAGGGGTATGGCTACACCTTC. Its translation is CTSSYEGYGYTF.

This clonotype was detected many times. J is TRBJ2-2 and V is TRBV7-2; possible D gene TRBD2, 5 bases. There are 14 residues in the CDR3. CDR1 and CDR2 (germline): SGHTA, FQGNSA. V was cut by 1 base and J by 5 bases, with 8 bases left in between. DNA of the CDR3: TGTGCCAGCAGCTTAGACGAGGGAACCGGGGAGCTGTTTTTT. Its translation: CASSLDEGTGELFF.

This clonotype has a count of ten or more. The chain couples TRBV7-9 to TRBJ2-7; D ambiguous. The germline V gene has CDR1 SEHNR and CDR2 FQNEAQ (reference sequence). The germline V and J ends were trimmed by 2 bases and 0 bases, with 2 bases remaining between them. The CDR3 sequence is 12 residues long. The CDR3 is CASSLNSYEQYF. In nucleotides, the CDR3 is TGTGCCAGCAGCTTAAACTCCTACGAGCAGTACTTC.

This clonotype was seen ten or more times. The chain links TRBV12-3 or TRBV12-4 to TRBJ1-2; TRBD1 aligns across 7 bases. Losses at the gene ends were 7 bases for V and 4 bases for J; bases not matched to a gene: 9. This CDR3 is 14 amino acids long. The CDR3 reads CASTRTGPIYGYTF. Here the CDR3 DNA reads TGTGCCAGCACCAGGACAGGACCAATCTATGGCTACACCTTC.

This clonotype was seen many times. The rearrangement joins TRBV5-1 to TRBJ1-1; D unresolved. V lost 4 bases to trimming and J lost 1 base, with 17 bases between them. CDR1 is SGHRS and CDR2 is YFSETQ in the germline V gene. This CDR3 is built from 16 residues. The CDR3 sequence is CASSPMPLGSNTEAFF. CDR3 nucleotides: TGCGCCAGCAGCCCGATGCCATTGGGGTCGAACACTGAAGCTTTCTTT.

This clonotype has ten or more counts. The junction shows a germline mismatch at one end, possibly a read error. This sequence joins TRBV7-2 and TRBJ2-5; D is perhaps TRBD2 (6 bases). Germline V gene lookup returns CDR1 SGHTA and CDR2 FQGNSA. The CDR3 totals 15 residues. The CDR3 spells CASSLALARRETQYF. The CDR3 nucleotides are TGTGCCAGCAGCCTAGCCCTAGCGAGGCGGGAGACCCAGTACTTC.

The sample holds many counts of this clonotype. Here the CDR3 DNA reads TGTGCCAGCTCACGACAGGGGATTCATACCTACGAGCAGTACTTC. Amino acids: CASSRQGIHTYEQYF. The chain combines TRBV18 with TRBJ2-7; 8 nucleotides line up with TRBD1. The CDR3 loop spans 15 amino acids. CDR1 and CDR2 (germline): KGHSH, LQKENI. The V segment lost 4 bases and the J segment 2 bases; nucleotides outside the gene matches: 7.

The sample holds many counts of this clonotype. This sequence joins TRBV5-1 and TRBJ1-1; D gene uncertain. The germline V and J ends were trimmed by 0 bases and 0 bases, with 3 bases remaining between them. Germline CDR1 reads SGHRS; CDR2 reads YFSETQ. There are 13 residues in the CDR3. CDR3 DNA sequence: TGCGCCAGCAGCTTGGAGGTGAACACTGAAGCTTTCTTT. This codes for CASSLEVNTEAFF. The full variable domain, its missing parts supplied by reference TRBV5-1 and TRBJ1-1, is KAGVTQTPRYLIKTRGQQVTLSCSPISGHRSVSWYQQTPGQGLQFLFEYFSETQRNKGNFPGRFSGRQFSNSRSEMNVSTLELGDSALYLCASSLEVNTEAFFGQGTRLTVV.

The table lists this clonotype with a few counts. The chain recombines TRBV5-1 with TRBJ2-7; 11 positions agree with TRBD2. Germline trimming cut 0 bases from V and 2 bases from J; bases unmatched to any gene: 7. Germline CDR1 and CDR2: SGHRS and YFSETQ. The CDR3 extends over 17 amino acids. CDR3 DNA sequence: TGCGCCAGCAGCTTGGCCGGGCTAGCGGGAGGACCCTACGAGCAGTACTTC. This translates into CASSLAGLAGGPYEQYF.

In its sample, this clonotype was seen many times. V is TRBV20-1 and J is TRBJ2-5; D is uncertain. Trimming cost V 0 bases and J 2 bases, with 1 base left between them. Germline loops: CDR1 DFQATT, CDR2 SNEGSKA (reference sequence). The CDR3 covers 11 residues. The CDR3 bases are TGCAGTGCTAGAGAACAAGAGACCCAGTACTTC. Translation gives CSAREQETQYF.

The table lists this clonotype with many counts. The CDR3 sequence is CASSGTPGLAIETQYF. The CDR3 bases are TGTGCCAGCAGTGGGACTCCGGGACTAGCGATAGAGACCCAGTACTTC. The chain couples TRBV28 to TRBJ2-5; 10 bases agree with TRBD2. The germline V gene has CDR1 MDHEN and CDR2 SYDVKM. The CDR3 runs 16 residues. V shed 5 bases and J 4 bases; nucleotides not matched to a gene: 10.

This clonotype was recorded many times. The chain employs TRBV6-4 and TRBJ1-4, with 9 positions matching TRBD1. The CDR3 consists of 15 residues. The trim removed 3 bases at V and 7 bases at J, leaving 6 bases unmatched. Germline CDR1 is MRHNA and CDR2 is SNTAGT. CDR3 coding DNA: TGTGCCAGCAGTGATTCGGACAGGGGCGGTGAAAAACTGTTTTTT. This encodes CASSDSDRGGEKLFF.

In this sample, this clonotype turned up many times. This chain joins TRBV4-3 and TRBJ2-3, with 10 bases aligning to TRBD1. The CDR3 extends over 15 amino acids. V dropped 3 bases and J dropped 5; count of bases not matched to a gene: 5. Looked up from germline, CDR1 is LGHNA and CDR2 is YSLEER. The CDR3 region is CASSHGDRGLDTQYF. CDR3 nucleotide sequence: TGCGCCAGCAGCCACGGGGACAGGGGCTTAGATACGCAGTATTTT.

This clonotype was counted at least ten times. This chain links TRBV27 with TRBJ2-7; D gene unclear. V lost 5 bases, J lost 6 bases, and 11 bases lay in between. The CDR3 has 12 residues. CDR1 is MNHEY, CDR2 SMNVEV, per germline (reference sequence). The CDR3 is CASSNVRSEQYF. The CDR3 DNA reads as TGTGCCAGCAGTAACGTCAGATCCGAGCAGTACTTC.

This clonotype was counted at least ten times. This chain links TRBV29-1 with TRBJ1-2; no reliable D call. Germline CDR1 is SQVTM and CDR2 is ANQGSEA. Trimming cost V 4 bases and J 4 bases, with 10 bases left between them. The CDR3 is 12 residues long. The CDR3 reads CSVGLAAYGYTF. CDR3 nucleotides: TGCAGCGTTGGCTTAGCAGCCTATGGCTACACCTTC.